This T cell receptor beta chain is drawn from a study of T cell repertoires and HLA-DP antigens. At the level of the study: One alloantigen had ten or so groove amino acid differences from self, the other one. The donors, ranging 18-to-29 to 60-to-69 years, included a couple of males and one female.

In the case of this clone: The antigen remains unidentified. Within the sample, other DNA sequences also encode this same CDR3.

Primers targeted 54 TRBV and 13 TRBJ segments. TCRdb keeps only in-frame clones here, not all; method: immunoSEQ multiplex PCR. The sample has over 60,000 clones, roughly 75% seen once. This CDR3 comprises 13 residues. Trimming took 4 bases from V and 2 from J; bases not matched to a gene: 1. Germline V gives CDR1 KGHSH, CDR2 LQKENI. This chain connects TRBV18 to TRBJ2-5; 7 nucleotides line up with TRBD1. Sequences were obtained from CD4+ T cells from PBMCs. The clonotype comes from a man aged 55 to 70 in good health and CMV-seronegative. Written as DNA, the CDR3 is TGTGCCAGCTCACGGGACAGACAAGAGACCCAGTACTTC. Translation gives CASSRDRQETQYF. The whole variable domain, remainder taken from reference TRBV18 and TRBJ2-5, is NAGVMQNPRHLVRRRGQEARLRCSPMKGHSHVYWYRQLPEEGLKFMVYLQKENIIDESGMPKERFSAEFPKEGPSILRIQQVVRGDSAAYFCASSRDRQETQYFGPGTRLLVL.